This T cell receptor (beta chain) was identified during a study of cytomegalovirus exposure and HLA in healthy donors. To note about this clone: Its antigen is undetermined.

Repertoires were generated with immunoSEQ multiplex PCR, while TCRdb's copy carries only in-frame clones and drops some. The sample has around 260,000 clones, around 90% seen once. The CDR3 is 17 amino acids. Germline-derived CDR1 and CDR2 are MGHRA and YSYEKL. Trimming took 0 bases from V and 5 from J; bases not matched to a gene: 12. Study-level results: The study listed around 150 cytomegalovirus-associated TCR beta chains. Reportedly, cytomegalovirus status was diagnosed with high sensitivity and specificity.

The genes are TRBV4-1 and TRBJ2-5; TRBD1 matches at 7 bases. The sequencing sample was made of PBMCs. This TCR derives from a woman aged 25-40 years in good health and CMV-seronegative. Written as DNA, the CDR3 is TGCGCCAGCAGCCAAGATGATTTAAAGGGACAGTGGGAGACCCAGTACTTC. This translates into CASSQDDLKGQWETQYF.